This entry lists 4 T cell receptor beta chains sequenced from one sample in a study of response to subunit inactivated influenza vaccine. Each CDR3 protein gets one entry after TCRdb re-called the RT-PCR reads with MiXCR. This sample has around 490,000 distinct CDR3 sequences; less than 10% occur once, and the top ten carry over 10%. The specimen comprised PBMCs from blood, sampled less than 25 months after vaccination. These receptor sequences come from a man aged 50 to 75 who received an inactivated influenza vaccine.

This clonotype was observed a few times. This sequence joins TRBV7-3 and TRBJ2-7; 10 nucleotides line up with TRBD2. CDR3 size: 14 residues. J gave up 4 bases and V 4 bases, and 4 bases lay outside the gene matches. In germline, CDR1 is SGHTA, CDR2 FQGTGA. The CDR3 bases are TGTGCCAGCAGCTCTAGCGGGAGCGGGTACGAGCAGTACTTC. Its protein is CASSSSGSGYEQYF.

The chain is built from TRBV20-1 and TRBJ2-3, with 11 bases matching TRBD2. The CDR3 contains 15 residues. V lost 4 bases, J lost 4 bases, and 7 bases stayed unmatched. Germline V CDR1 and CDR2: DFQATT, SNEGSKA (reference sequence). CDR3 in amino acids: CSAMASGRLSDTQYF. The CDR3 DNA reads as TGCAGTGCTATGGCTAGCGGGAGGCTCTCAGATACGCAGTATTTT.

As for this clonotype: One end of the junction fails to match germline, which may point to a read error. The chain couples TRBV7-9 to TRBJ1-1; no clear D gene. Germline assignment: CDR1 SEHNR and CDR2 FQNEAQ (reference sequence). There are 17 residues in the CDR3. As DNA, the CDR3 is TGTACCAGCAGCCCAGGTTCCCTAACTGAAGTGAACACTGAAGCTTTCTTT. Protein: CTSSPGSLTEVNTEAFF.

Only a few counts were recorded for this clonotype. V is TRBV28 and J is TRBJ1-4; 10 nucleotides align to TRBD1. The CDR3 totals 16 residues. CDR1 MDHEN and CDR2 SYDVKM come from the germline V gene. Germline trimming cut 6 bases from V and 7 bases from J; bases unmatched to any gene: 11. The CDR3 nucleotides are TGTGCCAGCAGCCCGGGACAGGGGAATTTGTTTGAAAAACTGTTTTTT. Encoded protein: CASSPGQGNLFEKLFF. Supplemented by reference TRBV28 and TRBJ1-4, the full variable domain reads DVKVTQSSRYLVKRTGEKVFLECVQDMDHENMFWYRQDPGLGLRLIYFSYDVKMKEKGDIPEGYSVSREKKERFSLILESASTNQTSMYLCASSPGQGNLFEKLFFGSGTQLSVL.